The sequence of this T cell receptor (beta chain) was determined in a study of Ad26.COV2.S vaccination and SARS-CoV-2 variants. Treatment given: around 19 received Ad26.COV2.S at low or high dose, single or two shots; 5 received placebo; per-sample allocation not given. Samples analyzed were those drawn on day 63 after the first vaccine or placebo injection. This table comes from immunoSEQ multiplex PCR, and its TCRdb copy is limited to in-frame clones, with some not included. Among roughly 380,000 clones listed, roughly 90% were seen once. Trimming removed 6 bases at V and 3 bases at J, with 15 bases between. This CDR3 has 14 amino acids. Germline CDR1 reads MNHEY; CDR2 reads SMNVEV (reference sequence).

This sample comprised peripheral blood, obtained in a trial of Ad26.COV2.S vaccine versus placebo. The chain carries TRBV27 and TRBJ2-7; tentatively, D is TRBD1 (6 bases). This TCR was recovered from a person aged 18-60 years who received the Ad26.COV2.S COVID-19 vaccine or a placebo. The CDR3 sequence: CASSISRGNYEQYF. The DNA of the CDR3 is TGTGCCAGCAGCATCTCCAGGGGTAACTACGAGCAGTACTTC.